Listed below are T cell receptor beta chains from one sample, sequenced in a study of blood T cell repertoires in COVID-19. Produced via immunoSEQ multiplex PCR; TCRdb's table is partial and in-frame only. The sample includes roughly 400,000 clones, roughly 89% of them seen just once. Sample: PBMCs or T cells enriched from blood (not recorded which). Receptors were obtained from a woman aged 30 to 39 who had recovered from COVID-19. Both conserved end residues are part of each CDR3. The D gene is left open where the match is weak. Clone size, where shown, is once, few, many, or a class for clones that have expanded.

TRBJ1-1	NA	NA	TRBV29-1	TGCAGCGTTGAAATTACGGCAGGGCTGAACACTGAAGCTTTCTTT	CSVEITAGLNTEAFF
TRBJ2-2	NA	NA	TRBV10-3	TGTGCCATCAGTGAGTCATTGGGCAAGCGGGCGAACACCGGGGAGCTGTTTTTT	CAISESLGKRANTGELFF
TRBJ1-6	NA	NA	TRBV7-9	TGTGCCAGCAGCTTAGATGGGGGCGCAGGTTCACCCCTCCACTTT	CASSLDGGAGSPLHF
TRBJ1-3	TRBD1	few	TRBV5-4	TGTGCCAGCAGCCAGGGACAGGGCTCTGGAAACACCATATATTTT	CASSQGQGSGNTIYF
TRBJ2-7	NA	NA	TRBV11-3	TGTGCCAGCAGCCCGGGAGAGGTCGGGGAATCCTACGAGCAGTACTTC	CASSPGEVGESYEQYF
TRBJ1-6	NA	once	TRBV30	TGTGCCTGGAGTTCACGCAGGGAAGATTCACCCCTCCACTTT	CAWSSRREDSPLHF
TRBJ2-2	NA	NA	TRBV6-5	TGTGCCAGCAGCCAAGAGGCTAACACCGGGGAGCTGTTTTTT	CASSQEANTGELFF
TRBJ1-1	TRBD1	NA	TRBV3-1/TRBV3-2	TGTGCCAGCAGCCAAGAAGCAGGGGGCTTCACTGAAGCTTTCTTT	CASSQEAGGFTEAFF
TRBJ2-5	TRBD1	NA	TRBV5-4	TGTGCCAGCAGCTCCGGGACAGACCCTCAAGAGACCCAGTACTTC	CASSSGTDPQETQYF
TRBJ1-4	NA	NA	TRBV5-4	TGTGCCACCCGAGGAGGCATTTCAACTAATGAAAAACTGTTTTTT	CATRGGISTNEKLFF
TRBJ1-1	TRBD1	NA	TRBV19	TGTGCCAGTAGTATAGTCGGCAGGGGGCTAGTAGAGGAGAACACTGAAGCTTTCTTT	CASSIVGRGLVEENTEAFF
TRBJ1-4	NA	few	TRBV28	TGTGCCAGCAGTTTATGGGAGAGAGCAACTAATGAAAAACTGTTTTTT	CASSLWERATNEKLFF
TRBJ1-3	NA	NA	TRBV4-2	TGTGCCAGCAGCCAAGATCGATCGGCAGGGCCCTACTCCCTATATTTT	CASSQDRSAGPYSLYF
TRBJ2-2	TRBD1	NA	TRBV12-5	TGTGCTAGTGGCCTGCGACAGGGTGAAGCCGGGGAGCTGTTTTTT	CASGLRQGEAGELFF
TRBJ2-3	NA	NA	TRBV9	TGTGCCAGCAGCGTAGGGGTCCAGGTCCACAGCGGGCAGTATTTT	CASSVGVQVHSGQYF
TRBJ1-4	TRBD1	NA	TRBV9	TGTGCCAGCAGCTCTGCGGGACAGATTAATGAAAAACTGTTTTTT	CASSSAGQINEKLFF
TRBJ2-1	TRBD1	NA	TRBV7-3	TGTGCCAGCAGCTTGGGACAGGGAAGGAACAATGAGCAGTTCTTC	CASSLGQGRNNEQFF
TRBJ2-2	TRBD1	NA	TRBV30	TGTGCCTGGAGGCGGACAGGGACTACCGGGGAGCTGTTTTTT	CAWRRTGTTGELFF
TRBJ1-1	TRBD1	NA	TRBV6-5	TGTGCCAGCAGACGGACAGGAGGGACTGAAGCTTTCTTT	CASRRTGGTEAFF
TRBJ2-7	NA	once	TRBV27	TGTGCCAGCAGTCTCGCGGGCCGCCACTACGAGCAGTACTTC	CASSLAGRHYEQYF
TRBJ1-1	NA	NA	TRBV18	TGTGCCAGCTCGTTACAGGCGGTGAACACTGAAGCTTTCTTT	CASSLQAVNTEAFF
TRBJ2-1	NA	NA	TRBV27	TGTGCCAGCACTAAATTCTTCGGAAGGAGCTCCTACAATGAGCAGTTCTTC	CASTKFFGRSSYNEQFF
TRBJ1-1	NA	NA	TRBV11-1	TGTGCCAGCAGCTCAGGGTTCACTGAAGCTTTCTTT	CASSSGFTEAFF
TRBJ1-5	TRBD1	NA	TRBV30	TGTGCCTGGACCCTACCCGGACAGGGTCAGCCCCAGCATTTT	CAWTLPGQGQPQHF